One and the same sample provided the 5 T cell receptor beta chains below, sequenced in a study of blood T cell repertoires in COVID-19. Libraries were prepared by immunoSEQ multiplex PCR; TCRdb keeps only in-frame clonotypes and omits some of them. The sample lists some 47,000 clones; about 82% were seen once. Sequenced material: peripheral blood. The receptors were sampled from a woman aged 60-70 years with acute or convalescent COVID-19.

V and J are TRBV2 and TRBJ1-1; possible D gene TRBD1, 6 bases. CDR3 length equals 15 residues. V was clipped by 8 bases and J by 0 bases, with 16 bases between them. In germline, CDR1 is SNHLY, CDR2 FYNNEI. CDR3 in amino acids: CASFTQGLLNTEAFF. The CDR3 DNA sequence: TGTGCCAGCTTTACACAGGGCCTACTGAACACTGAAGCTTTCTTT.

V and J are TRBV6-2 or TRBV6-3 and TRBJ1-1; D might be TRBD1 (6 bases). The V and J ends lost 2 bases and 6 bases respectively, with 10 bases between them. Germline lookup yields CDR1 MNHEY and CDR2 SVGEGT. CDR3 length: 13 amino acids. Here the CDR3 DNA reads TGTGCCAGCAGTTACAACAGGGACGCTGAAGCTTTCTTT. Amino acids: CASSYNRDAEAFF.

The V gene is TRBV5-5, the J gene TRBJ1-1; D is possibly TRBD1 (6 bases). Germline lookup yields CDR1 SGHKS and CDR2 YYEKEE (reference sequence). This CDR3 is built from 14 residues. Trimming shortened V by 1 base and J by 4 bases, and 11 bases separated the two germline ends. The CDR3 coding sequence is TGTGCCAGCAGCTTGAGGGGGGAGGGCACTGAAGCTTTCTTT. Translating gives CASSLRGEGTEAFF.

The chain couples TRBV5-1 to TRBJ2-3; weak D call: TRBD2 (5 bases). Germline V lookup: CDR1 SGHRS, CDR2 YFSETQ. Trimming stripped 6 bases from V and 1 base from J, with 12 bases between. The CDR3 totals 14 residues. In DNA, the CDR3 is TGCGCCAGCATGAGGAGCGGACGCACAGATACGCAGTATTTT. Protein product: CASMRSGRTDTQYF.

This CDR3 is CASSVVASGGHGETQYF. CDR3 in DNA: TGTGCCAGCAGCGTAGTGGCTAGCGGGGGTCACGGCGAGACCCAGTACTTC. The chain has TRBV9 and TRBJ2-5, with TRBD2 matching over 10 bases. In germline, CDR1 is SGDLS, CDR2 YYNGEE. The V segment lost 0 bases and the J segment 5 bases; nucleotides outside the gene matches: 10. The CDR3 runs 17 residues.